The T cell receptor (beta chain) described here comes from a study of T cells in Graves' hyperthyroidism and ophthalmopathy. Study-wide findings and caveats: From stable hyperthyroidism, ophthalmopathy was set apart by a 13 V-J model. Peripheral blood also featured most of the thyroid clonotypes expanded above 0.001.

The table lists this clonotype with many counts. Its antigen is unknown. With 4 bases clipped from V and 5 bases from J, the junction kept 5 bases outside the gene matches. CDR1 and CDR2 (germline): SGHKS, YYEKEE (reference sequence). The CDR3 has 13 amino acids. Subjects aged 18 to 65 presented with newly diagnosed hyperthyroidism of less than 2 months' duration. Criteria for exclusion of patients were uncontrolled infection, other autoimmune disease, pregnancy or lactation. Amplification yielded TCR beta CDR3 regions, with RNA transcripts as the source. The primer set for the first-round RT-PCR of the TCR CDR3 was HTBI. TCRdb reprocessed the multiplex PCR reads with MiXCR, giving one entry per CDR3 protein. The sample includes 700,000 or so distinct CDR3 sequences, 15% to 20% of them seen just once.

The chain links TRBV5-5 to TRBJ2-5; 7 bases are a match to TRBD2. The source of this sequence is a man younger than 35 with Graves' hyperthyroidism. Input material: blood. CDR3 sequence reads: CASSGEGTETQYF. CDR3 bases: TGTGCCAGCAGCGGGGAGGGGACGGAGACCCAGTACTTC.